A selection of T cell receptor beta chains follows, all from one sample in a study of T cells in Graves' hyperthyroidism and ophthalmopathy. TCRdb reprocessed the multiplex PCR reads via MiXCR and lists one record per CDR3 protein. The table includes hundreds of thousands of distinct CDR3 sequences, around 15% detected once. Sequencing was performed on blood. These receptors were taken from a middle-aged woman with Graves' ophthalmopathy. Each CDR3 is given with its conserved first and last residue. D genes are given only for firm matches. Expanded clones are given a class, and other clones once, few, many or no size at all.

v_call	d_call	j_call	clone_size	cdr3_aa	cdr3_nt
TRBV28	NA	TRBJ2-7	NA	CASSLASGEGEQYF	TGTGCCAGCAGTTTGGCATCTGGAGAAGGCGAGCAGTACTTC
TRBV28	NA	TRBJ1-5	many	CASSAEGRGNQPQHF	TGTGCCAGCAGTGCGGAGGGCCGTGGAAATCAGCCCCAGCATTTT
TRBV24-1	TRBD1	TRBJ2-7	many	CATSDPGQGSYEQYF	TGTGCCACCAGTGACCCCGGACAGGGGAGCTACGAGCAGTACTTC
TRBV11-2	TRBD2	TRBJ2-5	NA	CASSSGEGRTQYF	TGTGCCAGCAGCTCTGGGGAGGGGCGGACCCAGTACTTC
TRBV12-3/TRBV12-4	NA	TRBJ2-7	many	CASSLGRANEQYF	TGTGCCAGCAGTTTGGGCAGGGCCAACGAGCAGTACTTC
TRBV27	TRBD1	TRBJ1-5	many	CASSSPNRGGIQPQHF	TGTGCCAGCAGCTCACCAAACAGGGGCGGGATTCAGCCCCAGCATTTT
TRBV9	NA	TRBJ2-5	many	CASSDSGEGTETQYF	TGTGCCAGCAGCGATAGCGGTGAAGGCACGGAGACCCAGTACTTC
TRBV12-3/TRBV12-4	NA	TRBJ1-2	NA	CSSSLAGGYTF	TGTTCCAGCAGTTTAGCGGGAGGCTACACCTTC
TRBV19	NA	TRBJ2-4	NA	CASSPEGRNIQYF	TGTGCCAGTAGTCCCGAGGGGAGAAACATTCAGTACTTC
TRBV6-2/TRBV6-3	TRBD2	TRBJ2-5	NA	CAGSWTSGETQYF	TGTGCCGGGTCCTGGACTAGCGGTGAAACCCAGTACTTC
TRBV5-4	TRBD1	TRBJ2-5	NA	CASSLRTGPPQETQYF	TGTGCCAGCAGCCTTAGGACAGGGCCCCCCCAAGAGACCCAGTACTTC
TRBV7-2	NA	TRBJ2-7	many	CASSARTSYEQYF	TGTGCCAGCAGCGCCCGGACCTCCTACGAGCAGTACTTC
TRBV28	NA	TRBJ2-7	many	CASSLVRQAPVWSYEQYF	TGTGCCAGCAGTTTAGTGCGGCAGGCACCGGTCTGGAGCTACGAGCAGTACTTC
TRBV5-1	TRBD1	TRBJ2-7	few	CASSLGDREISYEQYF	TGCGCCAGCAGCTTGGGTGACAGGGAAATTTCCTACGAGCAGTACTTC